This T cell receptor beta chain was sequenced during a study of shared clonotypes between healthy human individuals. As to this clone: Its antigen is not known.

Overall study results and limits: The study drew on few donors, limiting represented genetic and exposure-history diversity.

There were only Caucasian adults among the donors, and all lived in Nashville, Tennessee. CDR1 is MNHEY, CDR2 SVGAGI, per germline. This CDR3 is 16 amino acids long. V shed 0 bases and J shed 5 bases, with 16 bases lying between them. The table came from immunoSEQ multiplex PCR; TCRdb's copy has only in-frame clones and leaves some out. The sample has roughly 2.4 million clones, approximately 96% seen once. Source material: naive CD4+ T cells sorted from blood. Described subset: CD45RA+ positively selected. The gene calls are TRBV6-5 and TRBJ2-5; weak D call: TRBD1 (6 bases). The clonotype originates from a man younger than 35 in good health. The CDR3 DNA reads as TGTGCCAGCAGTTACTCGAGGGGGAGCGGTAGGGAGACCCAGTACTTC. It is translated as CASSYSRGSGRETQYF.